A selection of T cell receptor beta chains follows, all from one sample in a study of beta chain features in type 1 diabetes. Profiled with immunoSEQ multiplex PCR; TCRdb holds only in-frame clones, not every one. The sample has about 620,000 clones; around 15% are singletons. The sequenced sample consisted of naive CD4+ T cells from blood. Source of these receptors: a young man in good health. The CDR3 runs from the conserved cysteine through the conserved F or W. Each record gives: D gene, clone size, V gene, J gene, CDR3 protein, CDR3 DNA. A D gene is named only where the DNA matches it firmly. Not every row has a clone size; where given, it reads once, few, many or a size class.

D gene: TRBD1; clone size: few; V gene: TRBV18; J gene: TRBJ2-3; CDR3 protein: CASSPDRRRYF; CDR3 DNA: TGTGCCAGCTCACCGGACAGGAGAAGGTATTTT
D gene: TRBD2; clone size: .; V gene: TRBV7-3; J gene: TRBJ2-3; CDR3 protein: CASSLTSGRFRTDTQYF; CDR3 DNA: TGTGCCAGCAGCCTGACTAGCGGGAGATTCCGCACAGATACGCAGTATTTT
D gene: .; clone size: .; V gene: TRBV4-1; J gene: TRBJ1-1; CDR3 protein: CASSQDRLEGLGTTEAFF; CDR3 DNA: TGCGCCAGCAGCCAAGATCGTCTGGAAGGCCTGGGGACCACTGAAGCTTTCTTT
D gene: .; clone size: few; V gene: TRBV4-3; J gene: TRBJ2-2; CDR3 protein: CASSQDTSANTGELFF; CDR3 DNA: TGCGCCAGCAGCCAAGATACCAGCGCGAACACCGGGGAGCTGTTTTTT
D gene: .; clone size: .; V gene: TRBV23-1; J gene: TRBJ2-2; CDR3 protein: CASSRGVPGSCFF; CDR3 DNA: .
D gene: .; clone size: .; V gene: TRBV29-1; J gene: TRBJ1-1; CDR3 protein: CSVGYGTEAFF; CDR3 DNA: TGCAGCGTAGGTTATGGCACTGAAGCTTTCTTT
D gene: .; clone size: .; V gene: TRBV9; J gene: TRBJ2-6; CDR3 protein: CASSVTGANVLTF; CDR3 DNA: TGTGCCAGCAGCGTGACAGGGGCCAACGTCCTGACTTTC
D gene: .; clone size: .; V gene: TRBV18; J gene: TRBJ1-1; CDR3 protein: CASSPSTMNTEAFF; CDR3 DNA: TGTGCCAGCTCACCTTCAACCATGAACACTGAAGCTTTCTTT
D gene: TRBD1; clone size: few; V gene: TRBV4-3; J gene: TRBJ1-2; CDR3 protein: CASSQDARQGPLGYTF; CDR3 DNA: TGCGCCAGCAGCCAAGACGCCAGACAGGGCCCTCTCGGCTACACCTTC
D gene: TRBD2; clone size: few; V gene: TRBV5-4; J gene: TRBJ2-1; CDR3 protein: CASSFSGDSYNEQFF; CDR3 DNA: TGTGCCAGCAGCTTTAGCGGGGACTCCTACAATGAGCAGTTCTTC
D gene: .; clone size: few; V gene: TRBV30; J gene: TRBJ1-6; CDR3 protein: CAWSVRNSPLHF; CDR3 DNA: TGTGCCTGGAGTGTCCGTAATTCACCCCTCCACTTT
D gene: .; clone size: few; V gene: TRBV28; J gene: TRBJ2-7; CDR3 protein: CASSYPLQVRSSYEQYF; CDR3 DNA: TGTGCCAGCAGCTACCCACTCCAGGTCCGTAGCTCCTACGAGCAGTACTTC
D gene: .; clone size: .; V gene: TRBV7-2; J gene: TRBJ2-2; CDR3 protein: CASSSQPMEGTGELFF; CDR3 DNA: TGTGCCAGCAGCTCGCAACCGATGGAGGGGACCGGGGAGCTGTTTTTT
D gene: TRBD2; clone size: few; V gene: TRBV7-8; J gene: TRBJ2-3; CDR3 protein: CASSSRLAGGADTQYF; CDR3 DNA: TGTGCCAGCAGCTCGCGATTAGCGGGAGGGGCGGATACGCAGTATTTT
D gene: .; clone size: .; V gene: TRBV6-5; J gene: TRBJ1-3; CDR3 protein: CASSPSRQGRNTIYF; CDR3 DNA: TGTGCCAGTTCCCCTTCACGGCAGGGAAGAAACACCATATATTTT
D gene: .; clone size: .; V gene: TRBV5-1; J gene: TRBJ2-7; CDR3 protein: CASSLDTPYEQYF; CDR3 DNA: TGCGCCAGCAGCTTGGATACACCCTACGAGCAGTACTTC
D gene: .; clone size: few; V gene: TRBV9; J gene: TRBJ2-3; CDR3 protein: CASSVAGLDTQYF; CDR3 DNA: TGTGCCAGCAGCGTAGCAGGGTTAGATACGCAGTATTTT
D gene: .; clone size: .; V gene: TRBV2; J gene: TRBJ1-3; CDR3 protein: CASSVLFDSSGNTIYF; CDR3 DNA: TGTGCCAGCAGTGTCCTTTTTGACAGTTCTGGAAACACCATATATTTT
D gene: .; clone size: .; V gene: TRBV14; J gene: TRBJ1-5; CDR3 protein: CASSHGSSNQPQHF; CDR3 DNA: TGTGCCAGCAGCCACGGGAGTAGCAATCAGCCCCAGCATTTT
D gene: .; clone size: .; V gene: TRBV6-5; J gene: TRBJ1-2; CDR3 protein: CASSYEGRGYGYTF; CDR3 DNA: TGTGCCAGCAGTTACGAGGGTCGGGGCTATGGCTACACCTTC
D gene: TRBD1; clone size: .; V gene: TRBV6-5; J gene: TRBJ1-2; CDR3 protein: CASSYSLVGQGRGYTF; CDR3 DNA: TGTGCCAGCAGTTACTCGTTAGTAGGACAGGGCCGAGGCTACACCTTC
D gene: TRBD1; clone size: .; V gene: TRBV10-3; J gene: TRBJ1-2; CDR3 protein: CAISEGTGLGYTF; CDR3 DNA: TGTGCCATCAGTGAAGGGACAGGGTTAGGCTACACCTTC
D gene: TRBD2; clone size: few; V gene: TRBV29-1; J gene: TRBJ2-4; CDR3 protein: CSVELAGVDIQYF; CDR3 DNA: TGCAGCGTTGAGCTAGCGGGAGTGGACATTCAGTACTTC
D gene: TRBD1; clone size: .; V gene: TRBV28; J gene: TRBJ1-2; CDR3 protein: CASSPPGQVYGYTF; CDR3 DNA: TGTGCCAGCAGTCCCCCGGGACAGGTCTATGGCTACACCTTC
D gene: .; clone size: few; V gene: TRBV28; J gene: TRBJ1-3; CDR3 protein: CPSGGNTIYF; CDR3 DNA: TGTCCGTCCGGAGGAAACACCATATATTTT
D gene: .; clone size: .; V gene: TRBV23-1; J gene: TRBJ2-1; CDR3 protein: CASSQSQSSYNEQFF; CDR3 DNA: TGCGCCAGCAGTCAATCTCAAAGCTCCTACAATGAGCAGTTCTTC
D gene: TRBD1; clone size: .; V gene: TRBV7-3; J gene: TRBJ2-3; CDR3 protein: CASSPGQIFTDTQYF; CDR3 DNA: TGTGCCAGCAGCCCGGGACAGATTTTCACAGATACGCAGTATTTT
D gene: TRBD2; clone size: .; V gene: TRBV13; J gene: TRBJ2-7; CDR3 protein: CASSLVSRLAGGSSYEQYF; CDR3 DNA: TGTGCCAGCAGCTTAGTGTCGCGACTAGCGGGGGGAAGCTCCTACGAGCAGTACTTC
D gene: TRBD1; clone size: few; V gene: TRBV6-5; J gene: TRBJ1-2; CDR3 protein: CASIGTGNYGYTF; CDR3 DNA: TGTGCCAGCATCGGGACAGGGAACTATGGCTACACCTTC
D gene: .; clone size: few; V gene: TRBV5-4; J gene: TRBJ2-1; CDR3 protein: CASSLGRDNEQFF; CDR3 DNA: TGTGCCAGCAGCCTGGGGCGGGACAATGAGCAGTTCTTC
D gene: .; clone size: .; V gene: TRBV5-1; J gene: TRBJ2-5; CDR3 protein: CASSLETRETQYF; CDR3 DNA: TGCGCCAGCAGCTTGGAGACTAGGGAGACCCAGTACTTC
D gene: TRBD1; clone size: few; V gene: TRBV28; J gene: TRBJ1-2; CDR3 protein: CASRAAGQTYGYTF; CDR3 DNA: TGTGCCAGCAGGGCCGCGGGACAGACCTATGGCTACACCTTC
D gene: .; clone size: .; V gene: TRBV7-2; J gene: TRBJ2-4; CDR3 protein: CASSTQLMFPPGAKNIQYF; CDR3 DNA: TGTGCCAGCAGCACCCAGCTTATGTTTCCACCTGGGGCCAAAAACATTCAGTACTTC
D gene: TRBD2; clone size: few; V gene: TRBV5-1; J gene: TRBJ2-3; CDR3 protein: CASSNSGGTDTQYF; CDR3 DNA: TGCGCCAGCAGCAATAGCGGGGGCACAGATACGCAGTATTTT